The T cell receptor (beta chain) under discussion was sequenced for a study of somatic mutations in cytotoxic T cells in rheumatoid arthritis listed by TCRdb under 2017. Study-wide context: Peripheral blood (just under 31 ml EDTA) was collected from patients immediately after diagnosis and before any treatment began. Some T-cell populations stained with V beta antibodies were sorted by flow on a FACSAria II or Sony SH800 to nearly 100% purity, with sorted V beta1+ cells additionally subjected to TCRB sequencing. To characterize clonality, the study used TCRB deep sequencing while asking whether somatic mutations are carried by expanded CD8+ T-cell clones in newly diagnosed, untreated rheumatoid arthritis. TCRB deep sequencing was performed for approximately 60 rheumatoid arthritis patients and about 20 healthy controls. The median ages of the patient and control groups were essentially identical. Overall results and qualifications from the work: In patients, CD8+ clonality rose with age (Spearman r of about 0.51), which was not the case in healthy controls. The slight underrepresentation of TRBV07 in patients was not corrected for multiple comparisons. CD8+ T-cell clonality did not differ significantly between rheumatoid arthritis patients and age-matched healthy controls. It was unknown which antigens the expanded CD8+ clones targeted, and their absence from virus-specific databases did not exclude viral specificity. In about an eighth of the roughly 60 patients the largest CD8+ clone exceeded 20% of CD8+ cells, and several identical CD8+ TCRB sequences were shared between blood and synovial fluid.

On an AutoMACS, CD4+ and CD8+ cells were isolated via positive magnetic bead selection, and their purity was verified by flow cytometry. After a first flow cytometry screen using a TCR V beta antibody panel, clonal expansions were characterized through TCRB deep sequencing of sorted CD8+ fractions. Peripheral blood mononuclear cells were isolated by Ficoll-Paque PLUS density gradient separation. Nucleospin Tissue or Tissue XS kits were used to extract DNA from CD4-enriched, CD8-enriched or PBMC samples, and a Qubit 2.0 fluorometer was used for quantification. Via the germline V gene, CDR1 is MGHRA and CDR2 YSYEKL. V is clipped by 0 bases and J by 4 bases, and the sequence between their germline boundaries is 12 bases long. The CDR3 measures 15 amino acids from cysteine to phenylalanine. Of the read, only the CDR3 DNA is kept; its 45 bases are in frame from base 1. The immunoSEQ assay was applied to genomic DNA for TCRB CDR3 sequencing. On the study's bioinformatics: When patient CD8+ clones exceeding 1% were checked against published virus-specific TCRB sequences, only a few matched. Analyses were restricted to productive TCRB rearrangements. Clonality was calculated as a Shannon entropy-based productive clonality index, and a clone was defined by a unique TCRB CDR3 sequence. The template counts of each clone relative to the total templates per sample were used to calculate repertoire overlap between two samples. A correlation with a Spearman r of approximately 0.58 was found between V-gene usage by flow cytometry and V-gene usage by TCRB sequencing. Not all clones reach the TCRdb copy of this immuneACCESS table, which keeps in-frame sequences only. Checked studies attribute under half of the gap to unresolved V genes and leave the rest unexplained. That table supplies the V and J calls and clone size; D and trimming were determined from the DNA. The sample yields tens of thousands of clones; 65% to 85% were counted once. About 10% of the sample goes to the ten largest clones.

This clone occurred once. The antigen it recognizes is unknown. Qualities for individual bases were not recorded, and no much larger clone is one base off. Sequenced input: CD8+ T cells sorted from blood. The chain links TRBV4-1 with TRBJ2-5; tentative D gene TRBD2, with 5 bases matching. The sequence derives from an adult with rheumatoid arthritis. The nucleotide sequence reads TGCGCCAGCAGCCAAGATGGAGGAGGAAGAGAGACCCAGTACTTC. The translation is CASSQDGGGRETQYF.